This T cell receptor (beta chain) is drawn from a study of blood T cell repertoires in COVID-19. About the research overall: Sites in the United States, Italy and Spain provided acute and convalescent COVID-19 samples. PBMCs, B-cell-depleted T cells, or T cells provided the cDNA or gDNA that made up the material.

Original analysis: Estimated nucleated cell counts came from reference gene primer amplification. TCRdb's table, derived via immunoSEQ multiplex PCR, lists solely in-frame clones and lacks some. The DNA was the basis for D and trimming; V, J and clone size are from that table. The data hold about 160,000 clones, with 85% to 90% observed a single time. CDR3 size: 14 residues. V dropped 5 bases and J dropped 7 bases, with 12 bases sitting between them. Germline CDR1 is MNHNS and CDR2 is SASEGT. Sequencing was carried out using peripheral blood. This clonotype was sampled from a woman aged 70 to 79 with acute or convalescent COVID-19. V is TRBV6-1 and J is TRBJ1-6; D possibly corresponds to TRBD1 (6 bases). CDR3 nucleotide sequence: TGTGCCAGCAGTTTCCGACAGGAAAATTCACCCCTCCACTTT. This sequence encodes CASSFRQENSPLHF.